This TCR beta chain was profiled in a study of blood T cell repertoires in COVID-19 (dated by TCRdb to 2019 to 2021). Notes on the research overall: The collaborator samples originated in the United States, Italy and Spain and spanned the acute and convalescent phases of COVID-19. The material from the prospective study consisted of cDNA or gDNA derived from T cells, B-cell-depleted T cells, or PBMCs. The dataset comprised deeply sampled blood TCRbeta repertoires from subjects exposed to, actively infected with, or recovered from COVID-19. A freely available public database, intended as a resource for researchers studying the immune response to SARS-CoV-2, is where the repertoires were released. The samples were drawn from the first 160 participants of the ongoing ImmuneRACE study and from under 1,500 subjects provided by 6 global collaborators. A de-identified subject ID, COVID-19 status, age in years and sex were almost always included in the sample metadata. Where HLA class I and class II types were available, the types were taken from metadata supplied by the sample provider, not from assay-based typing. Results the study describes overall, beyond this receptor: The quantity of clinical and demographic metadata differed by source and by participant and was supplied without curation.

CDR1 and CDR2, looked up from the germline V gene (reference sequence), are SEHNR and FQNEAQ. From the cysteine up to the phenylalanine, the CDR3 has a length of 13 residues. Of all the DNA, just the CDR3 is kept, 39 bases in frame from base 1. The germline V end is reduced by 3 bases and the J end by 4 bases; junction bases left unmatched: 1. Whole blood was collected in K2EDTA tubes by collaborating institutions according to the institutions' own protocols. For TCRbeta analysis, collaborator samples were shipped as frozen whole blood, as isolated PBMCs, or as DNA extracted from either sample type. This clone was counted a few times. It lacks a known antigen. No much larger clonotype is one base removed from it; base qualities were not supplied. TCRbeta CDR3 regions were amplified from genomic DNA using the immunoSEQ Assay, a bias-controlled multiplex PCR. Turning to the authors' computational methods: Nucleated cell counts per sample were estimated from amplification of reference gene primers within the assay. To quantify the absolute abundance of each unique TCRbeta CDR3 rearrangement, sequence reads were collapsed and filtered. Productive Simpson clonality was computed per sample as the square root of Simpson's diversity index over productive rearrangements. Here the immuneACCESS table is served through TCRdb, limited to in-frame sequences with V and J called. Missing clones are a known gap in these copies; in checked studies unresolved V genes cover under half, and the rest lacks a known reason. That table is the source of V, J and clone size, and D and trimming were worked out from the DNA. Counted in this sample were more than 85,000 clones; about 87% of them appeared once. The ten most abundant clones make up approximately 18% of the sample.

The chain employs TRBV7-9 and TRBJ2-7; 9 bases in the middle match TRBD1. The clonotype comes from a human donor in a cohort sampled during active COVID-19. The sample comprised peripheral blood. This receptor carries the CDR3 CASSFGTGYEQYF. The DNA is TGTGCCAGCAGCTTCGGGACAGGGTACGAGCAGTACTTC.